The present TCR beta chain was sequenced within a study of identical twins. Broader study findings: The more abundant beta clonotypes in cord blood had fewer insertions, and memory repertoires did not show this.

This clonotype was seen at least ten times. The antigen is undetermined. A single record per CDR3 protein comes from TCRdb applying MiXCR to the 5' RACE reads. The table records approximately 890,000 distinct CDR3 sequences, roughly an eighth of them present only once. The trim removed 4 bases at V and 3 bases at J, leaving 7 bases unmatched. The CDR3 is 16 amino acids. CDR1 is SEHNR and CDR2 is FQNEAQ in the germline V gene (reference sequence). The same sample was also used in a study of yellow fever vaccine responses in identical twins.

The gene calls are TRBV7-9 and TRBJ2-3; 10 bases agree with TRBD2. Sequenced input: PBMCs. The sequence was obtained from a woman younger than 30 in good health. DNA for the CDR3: TGTGCCAGCAGCTCCCAAGCGGGAGGGCCGACAGATACGCAGTATTTT. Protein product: CASSSQAGGPTDTQYF.